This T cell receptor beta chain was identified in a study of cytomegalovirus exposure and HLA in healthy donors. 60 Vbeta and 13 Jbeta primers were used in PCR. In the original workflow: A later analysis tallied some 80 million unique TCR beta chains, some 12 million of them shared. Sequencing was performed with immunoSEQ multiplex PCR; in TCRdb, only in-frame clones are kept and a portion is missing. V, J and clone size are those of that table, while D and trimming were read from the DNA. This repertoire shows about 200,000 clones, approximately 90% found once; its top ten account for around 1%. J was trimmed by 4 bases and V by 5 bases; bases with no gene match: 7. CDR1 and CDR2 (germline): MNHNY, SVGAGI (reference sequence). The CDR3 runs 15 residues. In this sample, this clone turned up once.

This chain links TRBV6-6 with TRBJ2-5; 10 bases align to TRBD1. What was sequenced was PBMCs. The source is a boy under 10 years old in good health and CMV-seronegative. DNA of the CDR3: TGTGCCAGCAGTGACCGGGGACAGGGGAGAGAGACCCAGTACTTC. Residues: CASSDRGQGRETQYF.